This T cell receptor (beta chain) is from a study of blood T cell repertoires in COVID-19. Across the whole study: Specimens from acute and convalescent COVID-19 originated in the United States, Italy and Spain. PBMCs, B-cell-depleted T cells, or T cells were the source of the cDNA or gDNA that made up the material.

This clone was found a few times. V gave up 8 bases and J gave up 4 bases, with 15 bases separating them. Germline CDR1 reads MDHEN; CDR2 reads SYDVKM. CDR3 length: 14 amino acids. Authors' analysis steps: From reference gene primer amplification, estimates of nucleated cell counts were derived. Generated by immunoSEQ multiplex PCR, the TCRdb table keeps only in-frame clones and is missing some. The V and J calls and clone size were taken over from that table, and D and trimming were inferred from the DNA. In the table there are about 110,000 clones, about 88% of which are singletons. The rearrangement uses TRBV28 and TRBJ2-1; TRBD1 might be the D (6 bases). Sequences were obtained from peripheral blood. The clonotype originates from a human donor in a cohort sampled during active COVID-19. This chain's CDR3 is CASPPDRFYNEQFF. The CDR3 DNA reads as TGTGCCAGCCCGCCGGACAGATTTTACAATGAGCAGTTCTTC.